This T cell receptor beta chain was identified during a study of shared clonotypes between healthy human individuals. Methods used by the authors: ImmunoSEQ supplied junction-only sequences lacking quality scores, so filtering was different. TCRdb's table, derived via immunoSEQ multiplex PCR, lists solely in-frame clones and lacks some. V, J and clone size reflect that table, while D and trimming were determined from the DNA. The repertoire holds 2 million to 2.5 million clones, about 95% seen once, with roughly 1% in the top ten. This CDR3 comprises 14 residues. Trimming left V 0 bases short and J 6 bases short, with 6 bases between. Germline-derived CDR1 and CDR2 are ENHRY and SYGVKD. CD45RO-negative, CCR7-selected cells formed the naive CD8 fraction, which excluded terminally differentiated effector memory CD45RA+ cells.

Sequenced material: naive CD8+ T cells sorted from blood. V usage is TRBV10-3 and J usage is TRBJ1-6; D not resolved. This receptor was identified in a man younger than 35 in good health. The CDR3 sequence is CAISESAGNSPLHF. The CDR3 DNA is TGTGCCATCAGTGAGTCTGCAGGTAATTCACCCCTCCACTTT.